This TCR beta chain appears in the sequencing data of a study of breast tumors, draining lymph nodes, adjacent tissues. Study-level results: Tumor T cell lymph node origin was a supported hypothesis, not proven.

From the multiplex PCR reads, TCRdb called clonotypes with MiXCR, one entry per CDR3 protein. The sample has 84,000 or so distinct CDR3 sequences, approximately 31% seen once. As concerns this clonotype: The antigen is unknown.

J gave up 0 bases and V 5 bases, and 6 bases lay outside the gene matches. CDR3 length: 17 residues. The lymph nodes were axillary draining lymph nodes from breast cancer patients. The receptor was isolated from a female donor with breast cancer. Some clones in this sample may be carry-over from other donors' samples. Sequenced: axillary lymph node tissue. This rearrangement joins TRBV12-3 or TRBV12-4 to TRBJ2-6; 8 nucleotides agree with TRBD1. The chain's CDR3 is CASSGPGGGSGANVLTF. Here the CDR3 DNA reads TGTGCCAGCAGTGGACCAGGGGGCGGCTCTGGGGCCAACGTCCTGACTTTC.